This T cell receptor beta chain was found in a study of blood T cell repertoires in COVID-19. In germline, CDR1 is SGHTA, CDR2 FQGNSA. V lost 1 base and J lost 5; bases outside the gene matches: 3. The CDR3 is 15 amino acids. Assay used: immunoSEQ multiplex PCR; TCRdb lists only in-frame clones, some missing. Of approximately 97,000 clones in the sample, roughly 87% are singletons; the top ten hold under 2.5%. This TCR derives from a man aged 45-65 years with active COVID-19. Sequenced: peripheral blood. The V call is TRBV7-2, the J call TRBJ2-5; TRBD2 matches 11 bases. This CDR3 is CASSLVASGGETQYF. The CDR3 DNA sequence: TGTGCCAGCAGCTTAGTGGCTAGCGGGGGGGAGACCCAGTACTTC.